The entry that follows covers one TCR beta chain sequence. V was trimmed by 5 bases and J by 2 bases, leaving 9 bases between them. The germline V gene encodes CDR1 SEHNR and CDR2 FQNEAQ (reference sequence). The CDR3 is 13 amino acids. The treatment here: roughly 19 received Ad26.COV2.S at low or high dose, single or two shots; about 5 received placebo; per-sample allocation not given. Day 63 following the first vaccine or placebo injection was when the samples were taken. Data came from immunoSEQ multiplex PCR; TCRdb stores just in-frame clones and leaves some out. The repertoire holds 350,000 to 400,000 clones, with 80% to 90% as singletons. The data belong to a study of Ad26.COV2.S vaccination and SARS-CoV-2 variants.

The sequences come from peripheral blood, collected in a trial of Ad26.COV2.S vaccine versus placebo. This receptor was identified in a person aged 18-65 years who received the Ad26.COV2.S COVID-19 vaccine or a placebo. The chain has TRBV7-9 and TRBJ1-2; tentatively, D is TRBD1 (6 bases). CDR3: CASSPGQNYGYTF. CDR3 sequence (DNA): TGTGCCAGCAGCCCCGGACAGAACTATGGCTACACCTTC.